Shown below are 23 T cell receptor beta chains from a single sample sequenced in a study of CD8 T cells in Susac syndrome. With random hexamers, reverse transcription was performed on about 0.45 to 1 ug of RNA. In TCRdb, the immunoSEQ multiplex PCR reads were re-called with MiXCR into one record per CDR3 protein. The sample has some 120,000 distinct CDR3 sequences; more than 90% are singletons. Sequencing input: CD4+ T cells from PBMCs. The receptors were gathered from a human donor in good health.

V gene TRBV9 combines with J gene TRBJ2-3; 11 bases fit TRBD2. The CDR3 is 15 residues long. V lost 1 base to trimming and J lost 3 bases; unmatched junction nucleotides: 1. The germline V gene has CDR1 SGDLS and CDR2 YYNGEE. The CDR3 spells CASSVLAGGTDTQYF. The CDR3 DNA reads TGTGCCAGCAGCGTACTAGCGGGAGGAACAGATACGCAGTATTTT.

In DNA, the CDR3 is TGTGCCGGTAAAGACGGGGGCCCGGCAGATACGCAGTATTTT. The encoded protein is CAGKDGGPADTQYF. The gene calls are TRBV28 and TRBJ2-3; D is perhaps TRBD1 or TRBD2 (6 bases each). V dropped 11 bases and J dropped 4 bases, with 19 bases sitting between them. Germline V CDR1 and CDR2: MDHEN, SYDVKM. The CDR3 runs 14 residues.

V gene TRBV19 combines with J gene TRBJ1-2; D gene uncertain. This CDR3 comprises 12 residues. Per the germline V gene, CDR1 is LNHDA and CDR2 is SQIVND (reference sequence). The ends were cut back, 2 bases at V and 6 bases at J, with 7 bases in the middle. CDR3 nucleotide sequence: TGTGCCAGTAGTATACAGTTCGATGGCTACACCTTC. Protein: CASSIQFDGYTF. Variable domain in full (rest from reference TRBV19 and TRBJ1-2): DGGITQSPKYLFRKEGQNVTLSCEQNLNHDAMYWYRQDPGQGLRLIYYSQIVNDFQKGDIAEGYSVSREKKESFPLTVTSAQKNPTAFYLCASSIQFDGYTFGSGTRLTVV.

The chain couples TRBV12-3 or TRBV12-4 to TRBJ2-5; TRBD2 matches at 9 bases. Trimming removed 0 bases from V and 5 bases from J; junction bases left unmatched: 4. This CDR3 region has 15 residues. CDR3 coding DNA: TGTGCCAGCAGTTTAGCGGCGGGAGGGCCGGAGACCCAGTACTTC. This encodes CASSLAAGGPETQYF.

The chain is built from TRBV5-1 and TRBJ2-2, with D tentatively TRBD1 or TRBD2 (5 bases each). This CDR3 region has 15 residues. Germline V gives CDR1 SGHRS, CDR2 YFSETQ. The germline V and J ends were trimmed by 0 bases and 8 bases, with 14 bases remaining between them. CDR3 sequence: CASSLASPGLGELFF. CDR3 in DNA: TGCGCCAGCAGCTTGGCCTCCCCGGGGCTGGGGGAGCTGTTTTTT.

CDR3 residues: CASRPGQGAYEQYF. CDR3 coding DNA: TGCGCCAGCAGACCCGGACAGGGGGCCTACGAGCAGTACTTC. V usage is TRBV5-1 and J usage is TRBJ2-7; 10 bases align to TRBD1. CDR1 is SGHRS and CDR2 is YFSETQ in the germline V gene. Losses at the gene ends were 5 bases for V and 2 bases for J; bases not matched to a gene: 4. The CDR3 is 14 amino acids.

The chain recombines TRBV30 with TRBJ2-2, with TRBD1 matching 7 bases. J gave up 5 bases and V 5 bases, and 11 bases lay outside the gene matches. CDR1 is GTSNPN and CDR2 is SVGIG in the germline V gene (reference sequence). The CDR3 consists of 15 residues. The CDR3 loop is CAWRTGVVLTGELFF. DNA of the CDR3: TGTGCCTGGCGAACAGGGGTTGTTCTGACCGGGGAGCTGTTTTTT.

The CDR3 loop reads CASSEKRGLWETQYF. The CDR3 DNA reads TGTGCCAGCAGTGAAAAGCGGGGGCTTTGGGAGACCCAGTACTTC. J is TRBJ2-5 and V is TRBV2; 8 positions match TRBD2. Germline assignment: CDR1 SNHLY and CDR2 FYNNEI. V gave up 2 bases and J gave up 5 bases; unmatched junction bases: 7. This CDR3 region has 15 residues.

CDR3 amino acids: CASSLGQGGGYTF. For the CDR3, the DNA is TGTGCCAGCAGCTTAGGGCAGGGTGGCGGCTACACCTTC. V is TRBV7-2 and J is TRBJ1-2, with D perhaps matching TRBD1 (5 bases). The germline V gene encodes CDR1 SGHTA and CDR2 FQGNSA. The CDR3 sequence is 13 residues long. Trimming took off 1 base at V and 8 bases at J, with 11 bases between the two ends.

V is TRBV5-1 and J is TRBJ2-7; 10 bases agree with TRBD1. V shed 2 bases, J shed 3 bases, and the junction held 2 bases outside the gene matches. The germline V gene encodes CDR1 SGHRS and CDR2 YFSETQ. This CDR3 comprises 14 residues. CDR3 sequence reads: CASSFGQGVYEQYF. The CDR3, as DNA: TGCGCCAGCAGCTTCGGACAGGGGGTCTACGAGCAGTACTTC.

The chain links TRBV6-2 or TRBV6-3 to TRBJ2-1; 8 bases map to TRBD2. Germline V gene sequence: CDR1 MNHEY, CDR2 SVGEGT. V was pared by 7 bases and J by 9 bases, with 8 bases of the junction left unmatched. This CDR3 has 13 residues. CDR3: CASTETGGAEQFF. Written as DNA, the CDR3 is TGTGCCAGCACTGAGACGGGGGGGGCTGAGCAGTTCTTC.

J is TRBJ2-3 and V is TRBV5-1; 7 bases agree with TRBD2. Germline CDR1 and CDR2: SGHRS and YFSETQ. The V segment lost 5 bases and the J segment 7 bases; nucleotides outside the gene matches: 13. The CDR3 covers 15 residues. CDR3 sequence: CASSEGQREGNTQYF. The CDR3 DNA reads as TGCGCCAGCAGTGAGGGGCAGCGGGAAGGGAATACGCAGTATTTT.

The rearrangement uses TRBV5-1 and TRBJ2-7; 9 bases agree with TRBD1. The CDR3 runs to 15 residues. V dropped 2 bases and J dropped 5; count of bases not matched to a gene: 8. Germline V gene sequence: CDR1 SGHRS, CDR2 YFSETQ. The CDR3 DNA is TGCGCCAGCAGCTTCTGGACAGGGGTTCAGAACGAGCAGTACTTC. It is translated as CASSFWTGVQNEQYF.

The genes are TRBV7-9 and TRBJ2-1; D possibly uses TRBD1 or TRBD2 (5 bases each). From germline, CDR1 is SEHNR and CDR2 FQNEAQ (reference sequence). The V end was cut by 2 bases, the J end by 12 bases, with 14 bases between. This CDR3 region has 13 residues. CDR3 in DNA: TGTGCCAGCAGCTTACCCGGAACCGGGGCGCAGTTCTTC. Protein sequence: CASSLPGTGAQFF.

The V and J genes are TRBV15 and TRBJ2-2, with D uncertain. The CDR3 extends over 15 amino acids. Germline CDR1 and CDR2: LNHNV and YYDKDF (reference sequence). With 0 bases removed from V and 0 bases from J, the gap between germline ends came to 5 bases. The CDR3 spells CATSREQSNTGELFF. CDR3 DNA: TGTGCCACCAGCAGAGAACAGTCGAACACCGGGGAGCTGTTTTTT.

J is TRBJ1-1 and V is TRBV5-1; no clear D gene. V lost 4 bases to trimming and J lost 7 bases, with 17 bases between them. The V gene's germline CDR1 is SGHRS and CDR2 YFSETQ. The CDR3 contains 14 residues. CDR3 amino acids: CASSIEGNFGEAFF. The DNA for the CDR3 is TGCGCCAGCAGCATTGAGGGTAATTTTGGTGAAGCTTTCTTT. Variable domain in full (rest from reference TRBV5-1 and TRBJ1-1): KAGVTQTPRYLIKTRGQQVTLSCSPISGHRSVSWYQQTPGQGLQFLFEYFSETQRNKGNFPGRFSGRQFSNSRSEMNVSTLELGDSALYLCASSIEGNFGEAFFGQGTRLTVV.

V gene TRBV15 combines with J gene TRBJ2-3, with D possibly being TRBD1 (5 bases). The V end lost 1 base, the J end lost 3 bases, and 14 bases lay between the germline ends. This CDR3 spans 16 amino acids. Per the germline V gene, CDR1 is LNHNV and CDR2 is YYDKDF (reference sequence). This chain's CDR3 is CATSRALSRGTDTQYF. The CDR3 DNA is TGTGCCACCAGCAGAGCGCTTTCAAGGGGTACAGATACGCAGTATTTT.

J is TRBJ2-1 and V is TRBV7-9; TRBD1 is a possible D gene (5 bases). The CDR3 extends over 16 amino acids. V lost 5 bases to trimming and J lost 0 bases, with 14 bases between them. Germline V gene sequence: CDR1 SEHNR, CDR2 FQNEAQ (reference sequence). The CDR3 bases are TGTGCCAGCAGCCCAGGGCAGGCCGGCTCCTACAATGAGCAGTTCTTC. It is translated as CASSPGQAGSYNEQFF.

The chain employs TRBV4-1 and TRBJ2-5; D is unclear. Germline lookup yields CDR1 MGHRA and CDR2 YSYEKL. The CDR3 is made up of 16 amino acids. Trimming shortened V by 2 bases and J by 5 bases, and 18 bases separated the two germline ends. The CDR3 DNA is TGCGCCAGCAGCCAACCCATTGGGTCTAACGATGAGACCCAGTACTTC. It specifies CASSQPIGSNDETQYF.

V and J are TRBV20-1 and TRBJ2-7, with a weak D call TRBD2 (5 bases). The germline gives CDR1 DFQATT, CDR2 SNEGSKA (reference sequence). The CDR3 is made up of 13 amino acids. With 7 bases removed from V and 3 bases from J, the gap between germline ends came to 16 bases. CDR3 in amino acids: CSVEESGGYEQYF. The DNA for the CDR3 is TGCAGTGTAGAAGAGAGCGGTGGCTACGAGCAGTACTTC.

The chain has TRBV24-1 and TRBJ2-3; D is undetermined. Germline CDR1 reads KGHDR; CDR2 reads SFDVKD. The CDR3 runs 12 residues. Trimming cost V 3 bases and J 7 bases, with 7 bases left between them. The CDR3, as DNA: TGTGCCACCAGTGATAAGGGCTATACGCAGTATTTT. Its translation: CATSDKGYTQYF.

This clonotype was picked up one time. This chain uses TRBV28 with TRBJ1-5; tentatively, D is TRBD1 (6 bases). This CDR3 is built from 16 residues. Trimming pared 2 bases from V and 5 bases from J, leaving 16 bases between. From germline, CDR1 is MDHEN and CDR2 SYDVKM. CDR3 in amino acids: CASSLGGAGDDQPQHF. The CDR3 region has the DNA TGTGCCAGCAGTTTAGGGGGGGCAGGGGATGATCAGCCCCAGCATTTT.

V is TRBV12-3 or TRBV12-4 and J is TRBJ1-1; D not resolved. The CDR3 runs 12 residues. V was clipped by 10 bases and J by 0 bases, with 9 bases between them. The CDR3, as DNA: TGTGCCACCGGACTCCTGAACACTGAAGCTTTCTTT. Translation gives CATGLLNTEAFF.